Below are 28 T cell receptor beta chains sequenced from a single sample in a study of T cell changes during pregnancy in multiple sclerosis. Libraries were prepared by immunoSEQ multiplex PCR; TCRdb keeps only in-frame clonotypes and omits some of them. Among roughly 64,000 clones listed, approximately 90% were seen once. This sample comprised peripheral blood, obtained in the second trimester of pregnancy. The origin of the receptors is a female donor with multiple sclerosis, enrolled in a pregnancy study.

The chain combines TRBV5-4 with TRBJ1-4, with TRBD1 identical over 9 bases. The J segment lost 5 bases and the V segment lost 3 bases, leaving 2 bases of the junction unmatched. The CDR3 extends over 14 amino acids. Germline lookup yields CDR1 SGHNT and CDR2 YYREEE (reference sequence). CDR3 in amino acids: CASSWGTGNEKLFF. The CDR3 DNA reads TGTGCCAGCAGCTGGGGGACAGGGAATGAAAAACTGTTTTTT.

V is TRBV6-5 and J is TRBJ1-6; TRBD1 aligns across 7 bases. V shed 4 bases and J 8 bases; nucleotides not matched to a gene: 2. There are 13 residues in the CDR3. CDR1 is MNHEY and CDR2 is SVGAGI in the germline V gene. DNA for the CDR3: TGTGCCAGCAGTTTACAGGGGTATTCACCCCTCCACTTT. It yields the protein CASSLQGYSPLHF.

The rearrangement joins TRBV10-3 to TRBJ1-5, with D perhaps matching TRBD1 (5 bases). Looked up from germline, CDR1 is ENHRY and CDR2 is SYGVKD. Trimming cost V 6 bases and J 5 bases, with 14 bases left between them. The CDR3 runs to 14 residues. CDR3 sequence (DNA): TGTGCCATCAGCGGGACTGGGCTCGATCAGCCCCAGCATTTT. Amino acid sequence: CAISGTGLDQPQHF.

This clone has only a few counts. CDR3: CSVSHSRGNTEAFF. CDR3 DNA sequence: TGCAGCGTTTCTCACTCCAGGGGGAACACTGAAGCTTTCTTT. The chain carries TRBV29-1 and TRBJ1-1, with D possibly being TRBD1 (6 bases). Germline V gene sequence: CDR1 SQVTM, CDR2 ANQGSEA. The CDR3 contains 14 residues. Trimming pared 5 bases from V and 1 base from J, leaving 14 bases between.

The V call is TRBV28, the J call TRBJ1-1; TRBD1 matches 8 bases. Germline V lookup: CDR1 MDHEN, CDR2 SYDVKM. J gave up 7 bases and V 5 bases, and 12 bases lay outside the gene matches. CDR3 length: 15 residues. The CDR3 region has the DNA TGTGCCAGCAGTCTCTCAGACAGGGGATGGGGTGAAGCTTTCTTT. This gives the protein CASSLSDRGWGEAFF.

The chain has TRBV30 and TRBJ1-1, with D tentatively TRBD1 (5 bases). V was cut by 2 bases and J by 4 bases, with 11 bases left in between. This CDR3 comprises 13 residues. In germline, CDR1 is GTSNPN, CDR2 SVGIG (reference sequence). CDR3 sequence (DNA): TGTGCCTGGAGTTCAAACGGGGGCACTGAAGCTTTCTTT. This encodes CAWSSNGGTEAFF.

The V gene is TRBV6-5, the J gene TRBJ1-1; D remains unclear. Trimming took off 6 bases at V and 3 bases at J, with 5 bases between the two ends. This CDR3 spans 11 amino acids. Germline CDR1 MNHEY, CDR2 SVGAGI. The CDR3 nucleotides are TGTGCCAGCAGCGGGTACACTGAAGCTTTCTTT. Residues: CASSGYTEAFF.

The chain links TRBV9 to TRBJ1-2, with 9 bases that match TRBD1. There are 17 residues in the CDR3. CDR1 and CDR2 (germline): SGDLS, YYNGEE. The V and J ends lost 3 bases and 5 bases, in that order; junction bases with no gene match: 14. DNA of the CDR3: TGTGCCAGCAGCGCACAACAGGGGGCATCTCGGGTTTATGGCTACACCTTC. Residues: CASSAQQGASRVYGYTF.

The chain employs TRBV18 and TRBJ2-1; 11 bases match TRBD2. Per germline, CDR1 KGHSH and CDR2 LQKENI. This CDR3 is built from 16 residues. V gave up 5 bases and J gave up 0 bases; unmatched junction bases: 3. The chain's CDR3 is CASSGTSGNSYNEQFF. The CDR3 DNA is TGTGCCAGCTCAGGGACTAGCGGAAACTCCTACAATGAGCAGTTCTTC.

The chain has TRBV7-8 and TRBJ1-4; a possible D gene is TRBD1 (5 bases). This CDR3 is built from 15 residues. V lost 4 bases to trimming and J lost 2 bases, with 11 bases between them. Germline lookup yields CDR1 SGHVS and CDR2 FQNEAQ. The CDR3 loop is CASSSRGGTNEKLFF. In DNA form, the CDR3 reads TGTGCCAGCAGCTCTCGGGGGGGGACTAATGAAAAACTGTTTTTT.

This clone came up once. V and J are TRBV30 and TRBJ2-2; D perhaps matches TRBD1 (5 bases). Trimming removed 2 bases from V and 1 base from J, with 20 bases in between. The germline V gene has CDR1 GTSNPN and CDR2 SVGIG (reference sequence). This CDR3 has 18 amino acids. Written as DNA, the CDR3 is TGTGCCTGGAGTTCATCGAGTTGGGGCCGTTTGAACACCGGGGAGCTGTTTTTT. This sequence encodes CAWSSSSWGRLNTGELFF.

This chain joins TRBV4-2 and TRBJ2-7; 8 positions agree with TRBD2. The germline V gene encodes CDR1 LGHNA and CDR2 YNFKEQ. This CDR3 region has 16 residues. With 4 bases clipped from V and 0 bases from J, the junction kept 8 bases outside the gene matches. The CDR3 reads CASSPQPTSGSYEQYF. CDR3 DNA: TGTGCCAGCAGCCCCCAACCCACTAGCGGCTCCTACGAGCAGTACTTC.

The gene calls are TRBV15 and TRBJ1-6; D might be TRBD1 (6 bases). The CDR3 is 16 amino acids. V was pared by 2 bases and J by 8 bases, with 16 bases between. Per germline, CDR1 LNHNV and CDR2 YYDKDF (reference sequence). Here the CDR3 reads CATSRRHTGSDSPLHF. The CDR3 DNA reads as TGTGCCACCAGCAGACGACACACAGGGTCAGATTCACCCCTCCACTTT.

The chain couples TRBV27 to TRBJ1-2; D is possibly TRBD1 (6 bases). The CDR3 consists of 15 residues. Trimming took off 2 bases at V and 5 bases at J, with 15 bases between the two ends. The germline CDR1 and CDR2 sequences are MNHEY and SMNVEV (reference sequence). The CDR3 region is CASSLGGGRPYGYTF. In DNA form, the CDR3 reads TGTGCCAGCAGTTTAGGGGGGGGCCGCCCTTATGGCTACACCTTC.

Here the CDR3 reads CASSLQEWETQYF. CDR3 DNA sequence: TGTGCCAGCAGCTTACAGGAATGGGAGACCCAGTACTTC. V is TRBV7-9 and J is TRBJ2-5; D is unresolved. Germline CDR1 SEHNR, CDR2 FQNEAQ (reference sequence). CDR3 size: 13 residues. The ends were cut back, 2 bases at V and 5 bases at J, with 9 bases in the middle.

The CDR3 DNA sequence: TGTGCCGGGGGGAGCTACGAGCAGTACTTC. Protein: CAGGSYEQYF. The chain carries TRBV30 and TRBJ2-7, with D perhaps matching TRBD2 (6 bases). There are 10 residues in the CDR3. CDR1 GTSNPN and CDR2 SVGIG come from the germline V gene (reference sequence). With 8 bases removed from V and 3 bases from J, the gap between germline ends came to 8 bases. The complete variable domain, with remaining parts taken from reference TRBV30 and TRBJ2-7, reads SQTIHQWPATLVQPVGSPLSLECTVEGTSNPNLYWYRQAAGRGLQLLFYSVGIGQISSEVPQNLSASRPQDRQFILSSKKLLLSDSGFYLCAGGSYEQYFGPGTRLTVT.

This chain uses TRBV2 with TRBJ2-5; D unresolved. V lost 8 bases, J lost 5 bases, and 12 bases lay in between. From germline, CDR1 is SNHLY and CDR2 FYNNEI. This CDR3 contains 12 residues. The CDR3 DNA sequence: TGTGCCAGCTCCCCTACGAGGGAGACCCAGTACTTC. Amino acids: CASSPTRETQYF.

This rearrangement joins TRBV6-5 to TRBJ1-2, with TRBD1 matching over 9 bases. Germline values: CDR1 MNHEY, CDR2 SVGAGI. CDR3 length: 14 residues. The V segment lost 5 bases and the J segment 3 bases; nucleotides outside the gene matches: 4. The CDR3 bases are TGTGCCAGCAGTCGGGGACAGGGCTACTATGGCTACACCTTC. Translated: CASSRGQGYYGYTF.

V is TRBV6-5 and J is TRBJ1-3, with 7 nucleotides matching TRBD1. CDR1 MNHEY and CDR2 SVGAGI come from the germline V gene. The CDR3 consists of 16 residues. With V trimmed by 2 bases and J by 2 bases, 6 bases remained unmatched. This CDR3 is CASSYGRTGAGNTIYF. The CDR3 nucleotides read TGTGCCAGCAGTTACGGGCGGACAGGAGCTGGAAACACCATATATTTT.

This chain uses TRBV5-1 with TRBJ2-5; the D gene is possibly TRBD1 (5 bases). V was trimmed by 0 bases and J by 2 bases, leaving 8 bases between them. CDR3 size: 14 residues. Germline loops: CDR1 SGHRS, CDR2 YFSETQ. The DNA for the CDR3 is TGCGCCAGCAGCTTGGGGACACTGCAAGAGACCCAGTACTTC. This sequence encodes CASSLGTLQETQYF.

The J gene is TRBJ2-7, the V gene TRBV5-6; 9 bases map to TRBD2. The CDR3 consists of 15 residues. From germline, CDR1 is SGHDT and CDR2 YYEEEE. J gave up 4 bases and V 1 base, and 6 bases lay outside the gene matches. CDR3: CASSLSGAGGYEQYF. Written as DNA, the CDR3 is TGTGCCAGCAGCTTGTCGGGGGCGGGGGGGTACGAGCAGTACTTC. Supplemented by reference TRBV5-6 and TRBJ2-7, the full variable domain reads DAGVTQSPTHLIKTRGQQVTLRCSPKSGHDTVSWYQQALGQGPQFIFQYYEEEERQRGNFPDRFSGHQFPNYSSELNVNALLLGDSALYLCASSLSGAGGYEQYFGPGTRLTVT.

The CDR3 here is CASGVVGVGYGYTF. In DNA, the CDR3 is TGTGCCAGCGGGGTTGTAGGGGTGGGATATGGCTACACCTTC. This chain joins TRBV27 and TRBJ1-2; a weak D match, TRBD1 (5 bases). In germline, CDR1 is MNHEY, CDR2 SMNVEV (reference sequence). Trimming took 8 bases from V and 5 from J, leaving 18 bases between them. The CDR3 is made up of 14 amino acids.

This chain connects TRBV9 to TRBJ1-6, with D unresolved. Trimming left V 3 bases short and J 6 bases short, with 10 bases between. The CDR3 covers 14 residues. Per germline, CDR1 SGDLS and CDR2 YYNGEE. The CDR3, as DNA: TGTGCCAGCAGCGCCCAGGTGGGTAATTCACCCCTCCACTTT. It encodes CASSAQVGNSPLHF.

The rearrangement links TRBV30 to TRBJ1-2; no clear D gene. Per germline, CDR1 GTSNPN and CDR2 SVGIG (reference sequence). V was trimmed by 5 bases and J by 5 bases, leaving 21 bases between them. The CDR3 runs 15 residues. Written as DNA, the CDR3 is TGTGCCTGGCACCTAACTGATGAGGGCCGGTATGGCTACACCTTC. Protein product: CAWHLTDEGRYGYTF.

The genes are TRBV6-5 and TRBJ2-1; no clear D gene. Germline V gene lookup returns CDR1 MNHEY and CDR2 SVGAGI. This CDR3 spans 13 amino acids. V was clipped by 2 bases and J by 10 bases, with 12 bases between them. The CDR3 is CASSYEESSEQFF. The DNA of the CDR3 is TGTGCCAGCAGTTACGAGGAGTCCTCCGAGCAGTTCTTC.

The chain uses TRBV12-5 and TRBJ1-1; 8 bases align to TRBD1. The V gene end was trimmed by 11 bases and the J gene end by 0 bases; junction bases not matched to a gene: 11. CDR1 is LGHNT and CDR2 is FRNRAP in the germline V gene. This CDR3 is built from 15 residues. The CDR3 here is CAGKPGTGLNTEAFF. The CDR3 coding sequence is TGTGCTGGAAAGCCAGGGACAGGCTTGAACACTGAAGCTTTCTTT.

Comments on this clone: At one boundary the junction diverges from the germline segment, which might be a read error. This sequence joins TRBV11-2 and TRBJ2-7; 12 bases are a match to TRBD2. CDR3 length: 16 amino acids. The germline V gene encodes CDR1 SGHAT and CDR2 FQNNGV. The CDR3 region has the DNA TGTGCCAGCAGCTTCTTACTAGCGGGGGGCTCCCACGAGCAGTACTTC. The encoded protein is CASSFLLAGGSHEQYF. Combining the CDR3 with reference TRBV11-2 and TRBJ2-7 gives the whole variable domain EAGVAQSPRYKIIEKRQSVAFWCNPISGHATLYWYQQILGQGPKLLIQFQNNGVVDDSQLPKDRFSAERLKGVDSTLKIQPAKLEDSAVYLCASSFLLAGGSHEQYFGPGTRLTVT.

The CDR3 DNA sequence: TGTGCCAGCAGTTTCAGGGGGCCTGACAATGAGCAGTTCTTC. Amino acid sequence: CASSFRGPDNEQFF. The genes are TRBV6-5 and TRBJ2-1, with 8 bases that match TRBD1. The CDR3 runs to 14 residues. Germline CDR1 is MNHEY and CDR2 is SVGAGI. V trimming: 4 bases; J trimming: 5 bases; junction bases outside the gene matches: 4.